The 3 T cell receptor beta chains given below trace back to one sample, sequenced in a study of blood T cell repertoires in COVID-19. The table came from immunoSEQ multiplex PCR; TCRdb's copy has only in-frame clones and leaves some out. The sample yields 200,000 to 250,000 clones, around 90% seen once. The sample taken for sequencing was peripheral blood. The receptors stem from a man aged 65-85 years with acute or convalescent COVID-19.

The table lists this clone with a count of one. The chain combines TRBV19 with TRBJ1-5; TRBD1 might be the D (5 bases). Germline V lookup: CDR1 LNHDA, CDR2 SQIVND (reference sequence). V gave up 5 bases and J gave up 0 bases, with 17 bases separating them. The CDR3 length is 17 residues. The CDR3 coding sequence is TGTGCCAGTAGTCCTAGGGGTGACGGGAGTAGCAATCAGCCCCAGCATTTT. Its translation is CASSPRGDGSSNQPQHF.

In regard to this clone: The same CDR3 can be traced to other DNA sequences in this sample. Here the CDR3 reads CASSLGTSGSNEQFF. The CDR3 nucleotides are TGTGCCAGCAGCCTCGGGACTAGCGGGAGCAATGAGCAGTTCTTC. V usage is TRBV7-3 and J usage is TRBJ2-1, with TRBD2 matching over 14 bases. Trimming took 5 bases from V and 6 from J; bases not matched to a gene: 3. This CDR3 is built from 15 residues. From germline, CDR1 is SGHTA and CDR2 FQGTGA.

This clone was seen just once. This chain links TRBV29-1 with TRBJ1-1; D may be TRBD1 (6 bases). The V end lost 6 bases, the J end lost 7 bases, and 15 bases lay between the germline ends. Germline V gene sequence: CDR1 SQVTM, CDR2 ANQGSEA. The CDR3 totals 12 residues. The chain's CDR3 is CSVHSGAFEAFF. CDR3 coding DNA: TGCAGCGTCCATTCAGGGGCGTTTGAAGCTTTCTTT.